These T cell receptor beta chains were read from a single sample in a study of CD8 T cells in Susac syndrome. TCRdb re-called the immunoSEQ multiplex PCR reads through MiXCR, storing one row per CDR3 protein. The table includes some 300,000 distinct CDR3 sequences, 89% detected once. The sample taken for sequencing was CD8+ T cells from PBMCs. The receptor source for this set is a human donor with multiple sclerosis. CDR3s include the opening cysteine and the closing phenylalanine or tryptophan. D genes are given only for firm matches. For some rows the clone size is stated as once, few or many, or as a class when expanded; others skip it.

>TRBJ2-3|TRBV4-1|.|.
CASSPDRMMDIDTQYF
TGCGCCAGCAGCCCTGACAGGATGATGGACATAGATACGCAGTATTTT
>TRBJ2-7|TRBV28|TRBD2|.
CASSLVLRELPWGYEQYF
TGTGCCAGCAGTTTGGTCTTGCGGGAGCTTCCCTGGGGCTACGAGCAGTACTTC
>TRBJ1-1|TRBV9|TRBD1|.
CASSPGGSITAEAFF
TGTGCCAGCAGCCCAGGGGGCTCCATAACAGCTGAAGCTTTCTTT
>TRBJ2-7|TRBV27|TRBD1|.
CASSTGTGFGEQYF
TGTGCCAGCAGCACCGGGACAGGGTTCGGCGAGCAGTACTTC
>TRBJ2-5|TRBV6-6|.|.
CASSYVVKDQETQYF
TGTGCCAGCAGTTACGTCGTCAAAGACCAAGAGACCCAGTACTTC
>TRBJ2-7|TRBV5-1|.|.
CASSLGPGGVYEQYF
TGCGCCAGCAGCTTGGGGCCCGGGGGCGTCTACGAGCAGTACTTC
>TRBJ1-2|TRBV5-1|.|.
CASGYSASEASYGYTF
TGCGCCAGCGGATACTCGGCTTCGGAGGCGTCCTATGGCTACACCTTC
>TRBJ2-7|TRBV27|.|.
CASLSYEQYF
TGTGCCAGCCTTTCCTACGAGCAGTACTTC
>TRBJ2-1|TRBV4-3|.|.
CASSPLVLGEYNEQFF
TGCGCCAGCAGCCCCCTAGTTTTAGGGGAGTACAATGAGCAGTTCTTC
>TRBJ2-1|TRBV20-1|TRBD2|.
CSARDPGLAGNLNEQFF
TGCAGTGCTAGAGACCCGGGACTAGCGGGGAACCTAAATGAGCAGTTCTTC
>TRBJ2-7|TRBV29-1|TRBD2|.
CSVTLGVAGAHEQYF
TGCAGCGTGACGTTGGGAGTAGCGGGAGCCCACGAGCAGTACTTC
>TRBJ1-5|TRBV28|.|.
CASSHEFQGYQPQHF
TGTGCCAGCAGCCATGAGTTCCAGGGCTATCAGCCCCAGCATTTT
>TRBJ2-7|TRBV6-6|.|.
CASSYTGVYEQYF
TGTGCCAGCAGTTATACGGGAGTCTACGAGCAGTACTTC
>TRBJ2-3|TRBV18|.|few
CASSPPSTDTQYF
TGTGCCAGCTCACCACCTAGCACAGATACGCAGTATTTT
>TRBJ1-1|TRBV29-1|.|.
CSVVGGNTEAFF
TGCAGCGTTGTTGGCGGGAACACTGAAGCTTTCTTT
>TRBJ2-2|TRBV29-1|.|.
CSVGASGLAGELFF
TGCAGCGTTGGGGCCAGCGGGTTGGCCGGGGAGCTGTTTTTT
>TRBJ1-5|TRBV7-2|TRBD1|.
CASSPTGTGGLLPPQHF
TGTGCCAGCAGCCCCACTGGGACAGGTGGCCTCCTACCGCCCCAGCATTTT
>TRBJ2-7|TRBV6-1|.|.
CASSERDSGPYEQYF
TGTGCCAGCAGTGAACGGGACTCCGGTCCATACGAGCAGTACTTC
>TRBJ2-1|TRBV30|TRBD2|.
CAWSVIAGVGEQFF
TGTGCCTGGAGTGTCATAGCGGGGGTCGGTGAGCAGTTCTTC
>TRBJ1-1|TRBV7-9|.|.
CASSTDGMNTEAFF
TGTGCCAGCAGCACGGACGGTATGAACACTGAAGCTTTCTTT
>TRBJ2-7|TRBV3-1|.|.
CASRDPRSGRTTF
TGTGCCAGCCGGGACCCTCGGTCCGGGCGTACGACCTTC
>TRBJ2-7|TRBV20-1|.|.
CSASGTLTYEQYF
TGCAGTGCGTCCGGGACTTTAACCTACGAGCAGTACTTC
>TRBJ2-1|TRBV23-1|.|.
CASSQSREDNRGASGKAYNEQFF
TGCGCCAGCAGTCAATCTCGGGAGGATAATCGGGGGGCTAGCGGAAAAGCCTACAATGAGCAGTTCTTC
>TRBJ1-1|TRBV30|TRBD1|.
CAWDRGRNTEAFF
TGTGCCTGGGACAGGGGTAGGAACACTGAAGCTTTCTTT
>TRBJ2-7|TRBV5-1|TRBD1|.
CASSQGQGIDEQYF
TGCGCCAGCAGCCAGGGACAGGGAATTGACGAGCAGTACTTC
>TRBJ2-7|TRBV6-2/TRBV6-3|TRBD2|.
CASSYFLRGVSYEQYF
TGTGCCAGCAGTTACTTCCTCCGGGGGGTCTCCTACGAGCAGTACTTC
>TRBJ2-1|TRBV28|TRBD2|.
CASSFAERENEQFF
TGTGCCAGCAGTTTCGCGGAGCGGGAGAATGAGCAGTTCTTC
>TRBJ2-3|TRBV7-6|.|.
CASSFSGFKGTQYF
TGTGCCAGCAGCTTCTCGGGTTTTAAGGGTACGCAGTATTTT
>TRBJ2-1|TRBV19|TRBD2|once
CASTPASGGTNEQFF
TGTGCCAGCACTCCGGCTAGCGGGGGGACAAATGAGCAGTTCTTC
>TRBJ2-7|TRBV20-1|.|.
CSARDLGDTDSYEQYF
TGCAGTGCTAGAGATCTCGGGGACACCGACTCCTACGAGCAGTACTTC
>TRBJ1-6|TRBV25-1|.|.
CASSVYNSPLHF
TGTGCCAGCAGTGTGTATAATTCACCCCTCCACTTT
>TRBJ2-7|TRBV5-1|.|once
CASTDSRREQYF
TGCGCCAGCACAGATAGCCGACGCGAGCAGTACTTC
>TRBJ2-1|TRBV20-1|.|.
CSATQGGEFNEQFF
TGCAGTGCTACTCAGGGTGGTGAATTCAATGAGCAGTTCTTC
>TRBJ2-6|TRBV6-4|.|.
CASSEGASSGANVLTF
TGTGCCAGCAGTGAGGGCGCGAGCTCTGGGGCCAACGTCCTGACTTTC
>TRBJ2-7|TRBV23-1|TRBD2|.
CASSQLFPQTDSGGASYEQYF
TGCGCCAGCAGTCAACTTTTCCCGCAGACCGATAGCGGGGGGGCCTCCTACGAGCAGTACTTC
>TRBJ2-1|TRBV27|.|.
CASSFKLPTDEQFF
TGTGCCAGCAGTTTTAAACTCCCAACCGATGAGCAGTTCTTC
>TRBJ1-2|TRBV4-3|.|.
CASSQDRVEYGYTF
TGCGCCAGCAGCCAAGACAGGGTAGAATATGGCTACACCTTC
>TRBJ2-1|TRBV29-1|.|.
CSVALTNYEQFF
TGCAGCGTTGCCCTGACCAACTATGAGCAGTTCTTC
>TRBJ2-2|TRBV4-1|.|.
CASSPGPNTGGLFF
TGCGCCAGCAGCCCGGGACCCAACACCGGGGGGCTGTTTTTT
>TRBJ2-5|TRBV19|TRBD1|.
CASSARTGEKETQYF
TGTGCCAGTAGTGCCCGGACAGGGGAGAAGGAGACCCAGTACTTC
>TRBJ2-1|TRBV20-1|.|.
CSAADRTSYNEQFF
TGCAGTGCTGCCGACAGGACGTCCTACAATGAGCAGTTCTTC
>TRBJ2-1|TRBV29-1|TRBD2|once
CSGVGTSYVEQFF
TGCAGCGGGGTCGGGACTAGCTACGTTGAGCAGTTCTTC
>TRBJ2-2|TRBV7-9|TRBD1|.
CASSATGAGNTGELFF
TGTGCCAGCAGCGCTACAGGGGCCGGGAACACCGGGGAGCTGTTTTTT
>TRBJ1-4|TRBV13|.|.
CASSSEGSENEKLFF
TGTGCCAGCAGCTCCGAGGGGTCTGAGAATGAAAAACTGTTTTTT
>TRBJ2-7|TRBV20-1|.|once
CSARMRQSSSYEQYF
TGCAGTGCTAGAATGAGGCAGTCTAGCTCCTACGAGCAGTACTTC
>TRBJ2-7|TRBV6-5|.|few
CASSVLTTSYEQYF
TGTGCCAGCAGTGTACTTACCACCTCCTACGAGCAGTACTTC
>TRBJ2-3|TRBV24-1|.|.
CATSDLNTGGPWDTQYF
TGTGCCACCAGTGATTTAAATACCGGGGGACCGTGGGATACGCAGTATTTT
>TRBJ1-1|TRBV29-1|TRBD1|.
CSVGQGTIAEAFF
TGCAGCGTGGGACAGGGGACTATAGCTGAAGCTTTCTTT